Below are 4 T cell receptor beta chains sequenced from a single sample in a study of glioma-infiltrating T cells. TCR alpha and beta CDR3 regions were amplified from RNA using iRepertoire nested multiplex PCR. One entry per CDR3 protein results from TCRdb running MiXCR on the multiplex PCR reads. The top ten hold about 30% of the sample, which has some 99,000 distinct CDR3 sequences, under 30% seen once. Sequencing was performed on glioma tissue, nonneoplastic brain tissue, or PBMCs (not recorded which). These receptor sequences come from a human donor with low-grade glioma or glioblastoma, undergoing nonglioma brain surgery, or in good health (not recorded which).

This clonotype was recorded at least ten times. Mismatch with germline at one junction end may stem from a read error. The chain combines TRBV6-2 or TRBV6-3 with TRBJ2-3; 8 bases are a match to TRBD1. Germline V gives CDR1 MNHEY, CDR2 SVGEGT. This CDR3 has 13 residues. The CDR3 protein is CSSAGGQFNEQYF. CDR3 bases: TGTTCCAGTGCAGGGGGCCAGTTTAATGAGCAGTATTTT.

This clonotype was observed at least ten times. J is TRBJ1-5 and V is TRBV7-3; tentative D call: TRBD1 (6 bases). The V end was cut by 5 bases, the J end by 4 bases, with 9 bases between. Germline V gene data show CDR1 as SGHTA and CDR2 as FQGTGA. The CDR3 extends over 13 amino acids. CDR3 nucleotide sequence: TGTGCCAGCAGCCCCGGACAGAATCAGCCCCAGCATTTT. Protein sequence: CASSPGQNQPQHF.

There are many counts of this clonotype. The chain combines TRBV18 with TRBJ2-7, with D maybe TRBD2 (5 bases). The CDR3 consists of 21 residues. The V end was cut by 1 base, the J end by 0 bases, with 28 bases between. Germline V gives CDR1 KGHSH, CDR2 LQKENI. The CDR3 loop reads CASSPQGFRTGKYVHSYEQYF. CDR3 nucleotide sequence: TGTGCCAGCTCACCACAGGGCTTCAGGACCGGGAAATATGTGCACTCCTACGAGCAGTACTTC. The complete variable domain, with remaining parts taken from reference TRBV18 and TRBJ2-7, reads NAGVMQNPRHLVRRRGQEARLRCSPMKGHSHVYWYRQLPEEGLKFMVYLQKENIIDESGMPKERFSAEFPKEGPSILRIQQVVRGDSAAYFCASSPQGFRTGKYVHSYEQYFGPGTRLTVT.

The count of this clonotype is one. The gene calls are TRBV27 and TRBJ2-7; TRBD2 aligns across 10 bases. The CDR3 is 14 amino acids. Unmatched junction bases numbered 5, after V lost 4 bases and J lost 5 bases. Germline CDR1 reads MNHEY; CDR2 reads SMNVEV (reference sequence). The CDR3 sequence is CASSSSGSSDEQYF. Written as DNA, the CDR3 is TGTGCCAGCAGTTCTAGCGGGAGTTCGGACGAGCAGTACTTC.